This TCR beta chain came from a study of blood T cells in healthy people across ages. Together with a sample-barcoded 5' primer, a J-beta primer mix was included in a second PCR lasting about 6 to 11 cycles. A minimum of 2.5 million CDR3-containing paired-end reads was obtained for each sample. TCRdb independently ran MiXCR on the 5' RACE reads; one entry per CDR3 protein. Of 700,000 to 1,000,000 distinct CDR3 sequences detected, approximately 44% appear once; the ten largest clones hold around 21%. Germline loops: CDR1 SEHNR, CDR2 FQNEAQ (reference sequence). The CDR3 is 13 residues long. The V end was cut by 4 bases, the J end by 1 base, with 7 bases between.

V gene TRBV7-9 combines with J gene TRBJ1-1; D gene uncertain. This receptor was obtained from a man aged 55 to 70 in good health. The material sequenced was blood. The CDR3 bases are TGTGCCAGCAGCTCCTGGTCGAACACTGAAGCTTTCTTT. Translated, it gives CASSSWSNTEAFF.